Presented here are 4 T cell receptor beta chains from one specimen sequenced in a study of blood T cell repertoires in COVID-19. Clones were sequenced by immunoSEQ multiplex PCR, and TCRdb holds only the in-frame ones, with some missing. The sample has 150,000 to 200,000 clones, approximately 86% seen once. The specimen was peripheral blood. These receptors were collected from a man in his 70s with active or convalescent COVID-19.

This clone is a singleton in its sample. Here the CDR3 DNA reads TGTGCCAGCAGTTCGGGAGTTACGCAGTATTTT. Protein sequence: CASSSGVTQYF. The genes are TRBV28 and TRBJ2-3, with D tentatively TRBD2 (6 bases). The CDR3 is 11 residues long. Per the germline V gene, CDR1 is MDHEN and CDR2 is SYDVKM. V lost 4 bases and J 8 bases, leaving 7 bases between the germline ends.

The rearrangement joins TRBV18 to TRBJ2-3; 14 bases are a match to TRBD2. V was clipped by 6 bases and J by 1 base; unmatched bases: 3. Germline CDR1 is KGHSH and CDR2 is LQKENI. This CDR3 spans 16 amino acids. The CDR3 DNA follows: TGTGCCAGCTCCAAGACTAGCGGGGGGGGCACAGATACGCAGTATTTT. It translates to CASSKTSGGGTDTQYF.

V usage is TRBV5-1 and J usage is TRBJ1-5; D is uncertain. V was pared by 0 bases and J by 5 bases, with 6 bases between. This CDR3 has 13 residues. Germline-derived CDR1 and CDR2 are SGHRS and YFSETQ. CDR3 nucleotide sequence: TGCGCCAGCAGCTTGGACTTAGATCAGCCCCAGCATTTT. Residues: CASSLDLDQPQHF.

The rearrangement joins TRBV14 to TRBJ2-7; 8 nucleotides line up with TRBD1. The germline V gene encodes CDR1 SGHDN and CDR2 FVKESK. CDR3 length equals 18 residues. The V and J ends lost 1 base and 2 bases, in that order; junction bases with no gene match: 13. This chain's CDR3 is CASSQADRGQGRTYEQYF. The CDR3 DNA follows: TGTGCCAGCAGCCAAGCCGACCGAGGACAGGGCCGAACCTACGAGCAGTACTTC.